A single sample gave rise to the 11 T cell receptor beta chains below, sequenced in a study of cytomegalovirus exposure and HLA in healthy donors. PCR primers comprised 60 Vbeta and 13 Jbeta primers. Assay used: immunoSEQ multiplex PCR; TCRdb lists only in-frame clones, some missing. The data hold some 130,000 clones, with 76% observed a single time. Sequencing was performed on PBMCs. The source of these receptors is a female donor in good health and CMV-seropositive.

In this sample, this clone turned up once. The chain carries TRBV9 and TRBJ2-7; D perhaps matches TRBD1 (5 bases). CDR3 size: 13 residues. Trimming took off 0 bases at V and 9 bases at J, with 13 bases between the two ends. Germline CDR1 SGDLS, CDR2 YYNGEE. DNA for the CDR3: TGTGCCAGCAGCGTAGCACCCCTCCAGGGGCAGTACTTC. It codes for CASSVAPLQGQYF.

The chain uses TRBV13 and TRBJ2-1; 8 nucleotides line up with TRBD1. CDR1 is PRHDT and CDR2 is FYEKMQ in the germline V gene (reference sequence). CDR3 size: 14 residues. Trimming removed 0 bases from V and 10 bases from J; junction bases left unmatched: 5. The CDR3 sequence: CASSLGRGRGEQFF. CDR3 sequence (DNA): TGTGCCAGCAGCTTAGGCAGGGGGCGCGGGGAGCAGTTCTTC.

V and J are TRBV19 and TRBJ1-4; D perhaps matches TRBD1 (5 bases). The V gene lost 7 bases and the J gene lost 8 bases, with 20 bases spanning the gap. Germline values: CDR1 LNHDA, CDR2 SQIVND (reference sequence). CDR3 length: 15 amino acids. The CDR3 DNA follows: TGTGCCAGTATACGCCACGGGGGAAAAGGGGAAAAACTGTTTTTT. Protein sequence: CASIRHGGKGEKLFF. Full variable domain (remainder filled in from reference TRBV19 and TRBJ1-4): DGGITQSPKYLFRKEGQNVTLSCEQNLNHDAMYWYRQDPGQGLRLIYYSQIVNDFQKGDIAEGYSVSREKKESFPLTVTSAQKNPTAFYLCASIRHGGKGEKLFFGSGTQLSVL.

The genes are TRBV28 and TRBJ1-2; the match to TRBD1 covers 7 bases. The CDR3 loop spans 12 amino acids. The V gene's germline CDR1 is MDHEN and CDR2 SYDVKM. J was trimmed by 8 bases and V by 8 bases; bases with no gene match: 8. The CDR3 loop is CASGRGRNGYTF. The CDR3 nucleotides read TGTGCCAGCGGTAGGGGGCGTAACGGCTACACCTTC.

CDR3 protein: CASSPRTGNLETQYF. DNA for the CDR3: TGTGCCAGCAGCCCCCGGACAGGGAATTTAGAGACCCAGTACTTC. The chain combines TRBV11-3 with TRBJ2-5; 8 bases agree with TRBD1. The CDR3 spans 15 residues. V lost 5 bases, J lost 4 bases, and 9 bases stayed unmatched. Germline values: CDR1 SGHNT, CDR2 YENEEA. The full variable domain, rest sourced from reference TRBV11-3 and TRBJ2-5, is EAGVVQSPRYKIIEKKQPVAFWCNPISGHNTLYWYLQNLGQGPELLIRYENEEAVDDSQLPKDRFSAERLKGVDSTLKIQPAELGDSAVYLCASSPRTGNLETQYFGPGTRLLVL.

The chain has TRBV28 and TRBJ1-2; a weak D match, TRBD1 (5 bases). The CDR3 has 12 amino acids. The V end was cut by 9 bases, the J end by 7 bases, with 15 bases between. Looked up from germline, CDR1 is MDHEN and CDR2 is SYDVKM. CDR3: CARPHPGSGYTF. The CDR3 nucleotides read TGTGCCAGGCCGCATCCAGGGTCTGGCTACACCTTC.

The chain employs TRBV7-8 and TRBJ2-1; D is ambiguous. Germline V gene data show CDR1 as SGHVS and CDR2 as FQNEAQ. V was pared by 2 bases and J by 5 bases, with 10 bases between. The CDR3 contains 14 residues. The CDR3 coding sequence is TGTGCCAGCAGCTTAACGTGGGCTAACAATGAGCAGTTCTTC. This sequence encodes CASSLTWANNEQFF. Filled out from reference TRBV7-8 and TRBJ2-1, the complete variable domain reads GAGVSQSPRYKVAKRGQDVALRCDPISGHVSLFWYQQALGQGPEFLTYFQNEAQLDKSGLPSDRFFAERPEGSVSTLKIQRTQQEDSAVYLCASSLTWANNEQFFGPGTRLTVL.

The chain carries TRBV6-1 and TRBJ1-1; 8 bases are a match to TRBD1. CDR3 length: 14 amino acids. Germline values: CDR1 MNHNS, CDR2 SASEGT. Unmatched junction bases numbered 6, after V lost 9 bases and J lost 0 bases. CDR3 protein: CASRQGIMNTEAFF. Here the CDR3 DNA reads TGTGCCAGTAGACAGGGGATAATGAACACTGAAGCTTTCTTT.

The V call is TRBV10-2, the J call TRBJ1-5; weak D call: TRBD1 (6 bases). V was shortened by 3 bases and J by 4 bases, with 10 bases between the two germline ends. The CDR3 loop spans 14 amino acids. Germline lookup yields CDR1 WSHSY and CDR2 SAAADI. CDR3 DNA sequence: TGCGCCAGCAGTGATAGGGGGAGTAATCAGCCCCAGCATTTT. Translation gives CASSDRGSNQPQHF.

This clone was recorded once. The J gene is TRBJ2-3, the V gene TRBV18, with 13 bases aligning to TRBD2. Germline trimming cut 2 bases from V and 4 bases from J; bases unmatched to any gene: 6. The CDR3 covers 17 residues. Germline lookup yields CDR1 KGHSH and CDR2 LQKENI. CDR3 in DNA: TGTGCCAGCTCACCAACCGGACTAGCGGGAGACGCAGATACGCAGTATTTT. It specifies CASSPTGLAGDADTQYF.

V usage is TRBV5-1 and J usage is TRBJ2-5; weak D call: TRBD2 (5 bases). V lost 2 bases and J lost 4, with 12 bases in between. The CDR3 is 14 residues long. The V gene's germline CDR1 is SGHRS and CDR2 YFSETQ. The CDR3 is CASSFARVRETQYF. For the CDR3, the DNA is TGCGCCAGCAGCTTTGCGAGGGTTCGAGAGACCCAGTACTTC.